This TCR beta chain stems from a study of naive and memory T cell subsets. Two oligonucleotides, mixed equimolar, formed the beta constant-region primer covering TRBC1 and TRBC2. Four rounds of PCR amplified the ligated cDNA using nested alpha and beta constant-region primers plus SP2. TCRdb called the UMI-ligation and nested PCR reads again in MiXCR, with one record for every CDR3 protein. The sample consists of roughly 100,000 distinct CDR3 sequences, around 13% of them appearing once. General study results and limits: Especially in CD8 cells, naive repertoires contained a few larger clonotypes, possibly CD45RA-re-expressing memory cells. Over 85% of naive TCR sequences appeared only once, unlike memory subsets.

The CDR3 has 14 amino acids. Germline values: CDR1 SEHNR, CDR2 FQNEAQ (reference sequence). The V end lost 5 bases, the J end lost 5 bases, and 15 bases lay between the germline ends. CD4+ T cell IFNgamma after overnight CMV lysate exposure gave donor CMV status. Four subsets defined by CD45RA and CD27 were sorted after CD3, CD4, CD8 and live/dead staining. This clonotype was counted many times. Its antigen is undetermined. The receptor was isolated from a human donor in good health. Sequenced: naive CD8+ T cells from blood. The rearrangement joins TRBV7-9 to TRBJ2-5, with a weak D call TRBD2 (5 bases). CDR3 amino acids: CASSPEDGSETQYF. CDR3 in DNA: TGTGCCAGCAGCCCGGAGGACGGTAGCGAGACCCAGTACTTC.